These 31 T cell receptor beta chains came from one sample sequenced in a study of CXCR3-negative and CXCR3-positive naive CD8 T cells. UMI-labeled 5' RACE yielded the TRB cDNA libraries. TCRdb reprocessed the 5' RACE reads and stores each CDR3 protein as one record, lacking DNA. In total, the table holds over 100,000 distinct CDR3 sequences. The material sequenced was naive CXCR3- CD8+ T cells from blood. Regarding subset: CD45RO-CCR7+CD27+CD95- naive CD8+ T cells lacking CXCR3 (TNR3-). The receptors come from a human donor in good health. Some clones in this sample may be carry-over from other donors' samples.

CDR3 amino acids: CASRFTSYNEQFF. The rearrangement joins TRBV27 to TRBJ2-1. Germline V gives CDR1 MNHEY, CDR2 SMNVEV (reference sequence). CDR3 size: 13 residues.

The chain carries TRBV7-3 and TRBJ2-7; TCRdb calls TRBD2, which cannot be checked without DNA. This CDR3 is 15 amino acids long. Germline CDR1 reads SGHTA; CDR2 reads FQGTGA. CDR3 protein: CASSPSGGAGVEQYF. The whole variable domain, filled in from reference TRBV7-3 and TRBJ2-7, reads GAGVSQTPSNKVTEKGKYVELRCDPISGHTALYWYRQSLGQGPEFLIYFQGTGAADDSGLPNDRFFAVRPEGSVSTLKIQRTERGDSAVYLCASSPSGGAGVEQYFGPGTRLTVT.

The rearrangement joins TRBV7-8 to TRBJ1-1; TCRdb names TRBD1, which stays unverified in the absence of DNA. Germline V lookup: CDR1 SGHVS, CDR2 FQNEAQ. CDR3 length: 16 residues. The CDR3 sequence is CASSLAETGGDTEAFF.

This chain uses TRBV28 with TRBJ2-2; TCRdb indicates TRBD1, and absent DNA this call remains unverified. CDR1 is MDHEN, CDR2 SYDVKM, per germline. The CDR3 loop spans 15 amino acids. The CDR3 loop reads CASSLLGVNTGELFF.

The chain has TRBV28 and TRBJ2-5; TCRdb calls TRBD2, which cannot be checked without DNA. This CDR3 is built from 12 residues. Germline CDR1 reads MDHEN; CDR2 reads SYDVKM. The CDR3 sequence: CASSPPGLPPDF.

The V gene is TRBV13, the J gene TRBJ2-6. Looked up from germline, CDR1 is PRHDT and CDR2 is FYEKMQ (reference sequence). This CDR3 has 17 amino acids. CDR3 region: CASSFHNERVGANVLTF.

V is TRBV12-3 or TRBV12-4 and J is TRBJ2-1. This CDR3 has 13 amino acids. This CDR3 is CASSLAPSSEQFF.

This chain connects TRBV20-1 to TRBJ1-5; there is no DNA to check the TCRdb D call of TRBD1. CDR1 is DFQATT, CDR2 SNEGSKA, per germline (reference sequence). The CDR3 sequence is 15 residues long. The CDR3 loop reads CSARDRGLGNQPQHF.

The genes are TRBV15 and TRBJ2-3; TCRdb returns TRBD2, unconfirmable since there is no DNA. The CDR3 has 15 residues. Germline assignment: CDR1 LNHNV and CDR2 YYDKDF (reference sequence). The CDR3 sequence: CATSREAGVTDTQYF. The variable domain in full, with the rest retrieved from reference TRBV15 and TRBJ2-3, is DAMVIQNPRYQVTQFGKPVTLSCSQTLNHNVMYWYQQKSSQAPKLLFHYYDKDFNNEADTPDNFQSRRPNTSFCFLDIRSPGLGDTAMYLCATSREAGVTDTQYFGPGTRLTVL.

The J gene is TRBJ2-5, the V gene TRBV15; TCRdb gives TRBD1 as the D gene, but with no DNA this cannot be confirmed. Germline lookup yields CDR1 LNHNV and CDR2 YYDKDF (reference sequence). CDR3 size: 15 residues. This chain's CDR3 is CATSSSDRGPETQYF. Full variable domain (outside the CDR3, taken from reference TRBV15 and TRBJ2-5): DAMVIQNPRYQVTQFGKPVTLSCSQTLNHNVMYWYQQKSSQAPKLLFHYYDKDFNNEADTPDNFQSRRPNTSFCFLDIRSPGLGDTAMYLCATSSSDRGPETQYFGPGTRLLVL.

The V gene is TRBV11-2, the J gene TRBJ2-5; TCRdb picks TRBD1, but there is no DNA to check that call. There are 16 residues in the CDR3. Germline V gives CDR1 SGHAT, CDR2 FQNNGV. CDR3 protein: CASVPSGTGVRETQYF.

This chain connects TRBV12-3 or TRBV12-4 to TRBJ2-7; the TCRdb D gene call, TRBD2, has no DNA to confirm it. CDR3 length equals 18 residues. CDR3 residues: CASSLAGLAGVVSYEQYF.

V usage is TRBV29-1 and J usage is TRBJ2-1; with no DNA, the TCRdb D assignment of TRBD2 cannot be verified. Germline assignment: CDR1 SQVTM and CDR2 ANQGSEA. The CDR3 is 15 residues long. This CDR3 is CSVRTGRADPYEQFF.

J is TRBJ2-7 and V is TRBV9; the TCRdb D gene call, TRBD2, has no DNA to confirm it. This CDR3 contains 17 residues. In germline, CDR1 is SGDLS, CDR2 YYNGEE. The CDR3 spells CASSVFGASGGSEEQYF.

The rearrangement links TRBV19 to TRBJ2-7; TCRdb's D call of TRBD1 is untestable without DNA. This CDR3 is 14 amino acids long. Germline CDR1 is LNHDA and CDR2 is SQIVND (reference sequence). The CDR3 sequence: CASGASGQGYEQYF.

The CDR3 protein is CASSPSLGGITYEQYF. The J gene is TRBJ2-7, the V gene TRBV27; TCRdb returns TRBD1, unconfirmable since there is no DNA. This CDR3 region has 16 residues. In germline, CDR1 is MNHEY, CDR2 SMNVEV (reference sequence).

The CDR3 loop reads CSARRTSGLSYNEQFF. The chain joins TRBV20-1 to TRBJ2-1; absent DNA, TCRdb's TRBD2 call cannot be checked. Germline V CDR1 and CDR2: DFQATT, SNEGSKA (reference sequence). This CDR3 spans 16 amino acids.

This chain links TRBV29-1 with TRBJ1-2. This CDR3 has 14 amino acids. The germline gives CDR1 SQVTM, CDR2 ANQGSEA. The CDR3 region is CSVRIADQLYGYTF.

The V and J genes are TRBV6-6 and TRBJ1-4; TCRdb's D call of TRBD1 is untestable without DNA. CDR1 is MNHNY, CDR2 SVGAGI, per germline (reference sequence). There are 15 residues in the CDR3. The CDR3 loop reads CASSYLAGVEEKLFF.

This rearrangement joins TRBV4-1 to TRBJ2-1; as DNA is missing, the TRBD2 call by TCRdb cannot be tested. The CDR3 loop spans 16 amino acids. Germline CDR1 reads MGHRA; CDR2 reads YSYEKL. This CDR3 reads CASSPRGRGGRNEQFF.

This chain connects TRBV5-1 to TRBJ1-1. Germline-derived CDR1 and CDR2 are SGHRS and YFSETQ. The CDR3 loop spans 15 amino acids. The CDR3 here is CASSLGWVGNTEAFF.

V is TRBV16 and J is TRBJ2-1; TCRdb lists TRBD2, though no DNA is available to test this call. The CDR3 consists of 15 residues. Germline CDR1 KGHSY, CDR2 FQNENV. The CDR3 spells CASSLGLAGVNEQFF.

This chain uses TRBV9 with TRBJ2-1; without DNA, the TCRdb call of TRBD1 cannot be checked. This CDR3 has 12 residues. Looked up from germline, CDR1 is SGDLS and CDR2 is YYNGEE. The CDR3 here is CASSVVGTEQFF.

The chain combines TRBV27 with TRBJ2-5. Germline CDR1 MNHEY, CDR2 SMNVEV (reference sequence). The CDR3 is 13 amino acids. This CDR3 reads CASSQVTRETQYF.

The chain employs TRBV20-1 and TRBJ2-7; checking the TCRdb D call of TRBD1 is not possible without DNA. Germline CDR1 and CDR2: DFQATT and SNEGSKA (reference sequence). There are 13 residues in the CDR3. The CDR3 reads CSAIWTGVHEQYF.

The V and J genes are TRBV28 and TRBJ2-5; TCRdb proposes TRBD2, but this gene call is untestable without DNA. The V gene's germline CDR1 is MDHEN and CDR2 SYDVKM. CDR3 size: 16 residues. The CDR3 sequence: CASSLFGRGGEETQYF.

The chain combines TRBV28 with TRBJ1-1; TCRdb reports TRBD1, a call that lacks DNA to check it against. This CDR3 spans 13 amino acids. CDR1 and CDR2 (germline): MDHEN, SYDVKM. The CDR3 reads CASSLSWGARAFF. Drawing the rest from reference TRBV28 and TRBJ1-1, the complete variable domain is DVKVTQSSRYLVKRTGEKVFLECVQDMDHENMFWYRQDPGLGLRLIYFSYDVKMKEKGDIPEGYSVSREKKERFSLILESASTNQTSMYLCASSLSWGARAFFGQGTRLTVV.

The chain uses TRBV25-1 and TRBJ2-1; TCRdb outputs TRBD2, but without DNA this stays unchecked. The CDR3 sequence is 12 residues long. CDR1 is MGHDK, CDR2 SYGVNS, per germline. The CDR3 protein is CASSVASHEQFF.

The chain is built from TRBV12-3 or TRBV12-4 and TRBJ1-2; the D gene TCRdb calls, TRBD1, cannot be checked with no DNA. This CDR3 region has 15 residues. CDR3 sequence reads: CATQDWETGGDGYTF.

The chain joins TRBV7-9 to TRBJ2-5; there is no DNA to check the TCRdb D call of TRBD1. The CDR3 extends over 16 amino acids. Germline V gene lookup returns CDR1 SEHNR and CDR2 FQNEAQ (reference sequence). The CDR3 here is CASSISGQGAGETQYF.

The chain joins TRBV27 to TRBJ2-3; the D call from TCRdb, TRBD1, cannot be confirmed without DNA. This CDR3 contains 14 residues. In germline, CDR1 is MNHEY, CDR2 SMNVEV (reference sequence). This CDR3 reads CASSFTTGTDTQYF.